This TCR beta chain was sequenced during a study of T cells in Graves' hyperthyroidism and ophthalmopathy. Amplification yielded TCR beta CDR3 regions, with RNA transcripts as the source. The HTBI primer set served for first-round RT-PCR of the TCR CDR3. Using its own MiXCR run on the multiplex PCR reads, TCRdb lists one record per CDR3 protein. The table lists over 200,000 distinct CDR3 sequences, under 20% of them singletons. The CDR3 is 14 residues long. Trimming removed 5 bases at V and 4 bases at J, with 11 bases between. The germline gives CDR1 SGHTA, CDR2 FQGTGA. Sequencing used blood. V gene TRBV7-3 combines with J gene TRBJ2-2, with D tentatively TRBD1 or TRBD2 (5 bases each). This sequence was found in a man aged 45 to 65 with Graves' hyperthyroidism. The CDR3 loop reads CASSPAGGTGELFF. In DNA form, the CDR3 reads TGTGCCAGCAGCCCCGCTGGGGGCACCGGGGAGCTGTTTTTT. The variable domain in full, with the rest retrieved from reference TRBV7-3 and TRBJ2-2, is GAGVSQTPSNKVTEKGKYVELRCDPISGHTALYWYRQSLGQGPEFLIYFQGTGAADDSGLPNDRFFAVRPEGSVSTLKIQRTERGDSAVYLCASSPAGGTGELFFGEGSRLTVL.